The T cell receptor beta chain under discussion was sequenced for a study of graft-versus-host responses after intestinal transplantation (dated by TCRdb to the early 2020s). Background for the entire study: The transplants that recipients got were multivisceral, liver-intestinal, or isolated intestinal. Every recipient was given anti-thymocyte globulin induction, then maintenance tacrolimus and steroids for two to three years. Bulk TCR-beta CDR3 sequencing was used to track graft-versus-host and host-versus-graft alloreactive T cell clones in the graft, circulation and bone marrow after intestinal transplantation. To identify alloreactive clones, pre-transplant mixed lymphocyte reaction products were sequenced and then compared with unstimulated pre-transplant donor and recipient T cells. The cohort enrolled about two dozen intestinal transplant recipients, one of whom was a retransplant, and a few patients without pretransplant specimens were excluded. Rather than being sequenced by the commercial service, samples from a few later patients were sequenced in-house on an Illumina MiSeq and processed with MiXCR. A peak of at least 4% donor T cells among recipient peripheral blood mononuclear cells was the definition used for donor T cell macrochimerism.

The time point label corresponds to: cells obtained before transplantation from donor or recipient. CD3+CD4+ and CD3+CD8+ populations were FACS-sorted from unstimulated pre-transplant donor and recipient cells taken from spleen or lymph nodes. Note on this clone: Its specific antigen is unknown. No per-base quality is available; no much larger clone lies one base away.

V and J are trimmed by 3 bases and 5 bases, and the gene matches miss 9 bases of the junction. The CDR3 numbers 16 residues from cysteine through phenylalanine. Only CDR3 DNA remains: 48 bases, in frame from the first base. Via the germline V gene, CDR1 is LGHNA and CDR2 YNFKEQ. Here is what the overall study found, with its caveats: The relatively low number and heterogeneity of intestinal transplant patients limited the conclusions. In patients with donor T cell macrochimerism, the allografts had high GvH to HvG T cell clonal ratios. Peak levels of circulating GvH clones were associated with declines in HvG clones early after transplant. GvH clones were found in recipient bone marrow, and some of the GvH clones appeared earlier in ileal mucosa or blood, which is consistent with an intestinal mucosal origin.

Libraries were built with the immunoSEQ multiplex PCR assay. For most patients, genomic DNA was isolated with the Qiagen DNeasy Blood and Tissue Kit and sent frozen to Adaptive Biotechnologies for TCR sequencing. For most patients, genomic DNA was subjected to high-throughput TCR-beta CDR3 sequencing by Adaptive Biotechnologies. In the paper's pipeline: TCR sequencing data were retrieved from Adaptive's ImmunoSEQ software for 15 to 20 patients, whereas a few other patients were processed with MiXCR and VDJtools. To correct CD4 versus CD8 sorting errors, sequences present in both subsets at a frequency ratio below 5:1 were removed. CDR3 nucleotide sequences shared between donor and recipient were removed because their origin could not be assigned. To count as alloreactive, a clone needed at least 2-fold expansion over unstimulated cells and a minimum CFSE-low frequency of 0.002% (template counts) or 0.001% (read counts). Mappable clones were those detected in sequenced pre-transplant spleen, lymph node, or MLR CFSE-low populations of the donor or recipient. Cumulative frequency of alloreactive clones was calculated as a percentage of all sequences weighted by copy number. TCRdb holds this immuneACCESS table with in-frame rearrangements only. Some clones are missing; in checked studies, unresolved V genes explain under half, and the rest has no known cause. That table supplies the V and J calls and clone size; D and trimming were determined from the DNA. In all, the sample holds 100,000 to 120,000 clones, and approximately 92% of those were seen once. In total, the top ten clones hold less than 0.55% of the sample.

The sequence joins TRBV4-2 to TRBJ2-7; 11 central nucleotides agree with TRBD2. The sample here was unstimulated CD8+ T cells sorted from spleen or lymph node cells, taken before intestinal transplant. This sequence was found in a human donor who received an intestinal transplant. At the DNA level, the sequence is TGTGCCAGCAGCCAGAGTACTAGCGGGAGCGCCCACGAGCAGTACTTC. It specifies CASSQSTSGSAHEQYF.